One and the same sample provided the 22 T cell receptor beta chains below, sequenced in a study of PD-1 blockade in classical Hodgkin lymphoma. The patients all showed relapse after autologous stem cell transplantation, while their brentuximab vedotin exposure varied. Measured with immunoSEQ multiplex PCR; TCRdb has only the in-frame clones, and not every one. Of about 76,000 clones listed, about nine tenths are singletons. Source: peripheral blood mononuclear cells (PBMCs), taken at baseline. The origin of the receptors is a human donor with classical Hodgkin lymphoma.

In this sample, this clone turned up a few times. The chain has TRBV4-1 and TRBJ2-1, with a possible D match to TRBD2 (6 bases). The CDR3 is 12 residues long. Germline V gives CDR1 MGHRA, CDR2 YSYEKL. The ends were cut back, 3 bases at V and 7 bases at J, with 7 bases in the middle. Here the CDR3 reads CASSQEGNEQFF. In DNA, the CDR3 is TGCGCCAGCAGCCAGGAGGGTAATGAGCAGTTCTTC.

The chain joins TRBV4-1 to TRBJ2-1; TRBD2 agrees at 13 bases. Germline trimming cut 0 bases from V and 8 bases from J; bases unmatched to any gene: 10. The CDR3 contains 18 residues. CDR1 is MGHRA and CDR2 is YSYEKL in the germline V gene. The CDR3 coding sequence is TGCGCCAGCAGCCAAGATTCGGGACTAGCGGGACCCGGGGATGAGCAGTTCTTC. This translates into CASSQDSGLAGPGDEQFF.

The table lists this clone with a few counts. The chain links TRBV9 to TRBJ2-3; D gene uncertain. V shed 0 bases and J shed 6 bases, with 8 bases lying between them. CDR1 and CDR2 from the germline V gene are SGDLS and YYNGEE. This CDR3 comprises 13 residues. CDR3 region: CASSVGLGDTQYF. CDR3 nucleotide sequence: TGTGCCAGCAGCGTAGGATTAGGTGATACGCAGTATTTT. The whole variable domain, remainder taken from reference TRBV9 and TRBJ2-3, is DSGVTQTPKHLITATGQRVTLRCSPRSGDLSVYWYQQSLDQGLQFLIQYYNGEERAKGNILERFSAQQFPDLHSELNLSSLELGDSALYFCASSVGLGDTQYFGPGTRLTVL.

The rearrangement uses TRBV25-1 and TRBJ1-3; no clear D gene. The CDR3 covers 14 residues. Trimming stripped 2 bases from V and 4 bases from J, with 9 bases between. Germline CDR1 MGHDK, CDR2 SYGVNS. The CDR3 reads CASSERGMGNTIYF. The CDR3 DNA reads as TGTGCCAGCAGTGAACGGGGAATGGGAAACACCATATATTTT. Combining the CDR3 with reference TRBV25-1 and TRBJ1-3 gives the whole variable domain EADIYQTPRYLVIGTGKKITLECSQTMGHDKMYWYQQDPGMELHLIHYSYGVNSTEKGDLSSESTVSRIRTEHFPLTLESARPSHTSQYLCASSERGMGNTIYFGEGSWLTVV.

V gene TRBV27 combines with J gene TRBJ1-1; D call uncertain. V was trimmed by 4 bases and J by 0 bases, leaving 6 bases between them. Germline CDR1 is MNHEY and CDR2 is SMNVEV (reference sequence). The CDR3 extends over 13 amino acids. The CDR3, as DNA: TGTGCCAGCAGTTGGAGGCTGAACACTGAAGCTTTCTTT. Translated, it gives CASSWRLNTEAFF.

V usage is TRBV28 and J usage is TRBJ2-5; D gene unclear. Trimming took 11 bases from V and 5 from J, leaving 6 bases between them. Germline V gives CDR1 MDHEN, CDR2 SYDVKM. The length of the CDR3 is 9 residues. CDR3 nucleotide sequence: TGTGCCTGTGGGGAGACCCAGTACTTC. It is translated as CACGETQYF.

The rearrangement links TRBV10-3 to TRBJ2-7; 7 bases agree with TRBD2. After removal of 5 bases from V and 1 base from J, the junction contained 2 bases not matched to a gene. CDR3 length equals 13 residues. Germline lookup yields CDR1 ENHRY and CDR2 SYGVKD. The CDR3, as DNA: TGTGCCATCAGTTCTAGCGGTTCCTACGAGCAGTACTTC. Translating gives CAISSSGSYEQYF.

This clone has a single count. The rearrangement links TRBV6-5 to TRBJ2-5, with D possibly TRBD2 on 6 matching bases. With 4 bases removed from V and 0 bases from J, the gap between germline ends came to 15 bases. The CDR3 length is 16 residues. Germline CDR1 reads MNHEY; CDR2 reads SVGAGI. The CDR3 is CASSFQGSGYQETQYF. The CDR3 DNA reads TGTGCCAGCAGTTTCCAGGGAAGCGGGTACCAAGAGACCCAGTACTTC.

CDR3 sequence reads: CASSQDYNEQFF. Here the CDR3 DNA reads TGTGCCAGCAGCCAAGACTACAATGAGCAGTTCTTC. The gene calls are TRBV28 and TRBJ2-1; the D is unclear. Germline V gene sequence: CDR1 MDHEN, CDR2 SYDVKM. This CDR3 has 12 amino acids. V lost 6 bases to trimming and J lost 3 bases, with 6 bases between them.

This rearrangement joins TRBV28 to TRBJ2-7, with D uncertain. Germline assignment: CDR1 MDHEN and CDR2 SYDVKM. The CDR3 has 16 amino acids. Trimming took off 3 bases at V and 0 bases at J, with 15 bases between the two ends. The CDR3 DNA follows: TGTGCCAGCAGTTTGCTTACACGGCTGAGCTCCTACGAGCAGTACTTC. Its protein is CASSLLTRLSSYEQYF.

The CDR3 bases are TGTGCCAGTAGTATGACAGTCCCCACCGGGGAGCTGTTTTTT. It translates to CASSMTVPTGELFF. The V call is TRBV19, the J call TRBJ2-2; perhaps TRBD1 as D (5 bases). The CDR3 is made up of 14 amino acids. Germline CDR1 is LNHDA and CDR2 is SQIVND (reference sequence). V shed 3 bases and J shed 4 bases, with 9 bases lying between them. Looking up the rest from reference TRBV19 and TRBJ2-2 gives the full variable domain: DGGITQSPKYLFRKEGQNVTLSCEQNLNHDAMYWYRQDPGQGLRLIYYSQIVNDFQKGDIAEGYSVSREKKESFPLTVTSAQKNPTAFYLCASSMTVPTGELFFGEGSRLTVL.

This rearrangement joins TRBV27 to TRBJ1-1; D is ambiguous. V lost 5 bases to trimming and J lost 1 base, with 8 bases between them. The CDR3 consists of 13 residues. Germline V gives CDR1 MNHEY, CDR2 SMNVEV (reference sequence). CDR3 sequence reads: CASSGRTNTEAFF. In DNA form, the CDR3 reads TGTGCCAGCAGTGGGCGGACGAACACTGAAGCTTTCTTT.

This clone was counted many times. J is TRBJ1-3 and V is TRBV25-1; no reliable D call. V lost 4 bases and J 0 bases, leaving 13 bases between the germline ends. In germline, CDR1 is MGHDK, CDR2 SYGVNS. The CDR3 extends over 16 amino acids. The CDR3 sequence: CASSATTTRSGNTIYF. The CDR3 DNA is TGTGCCAGCAGTGCCACGACTACCCGCTCTGGAAACACCATATATTTT.

This chain links TRBV7-2 with TRBJ2-7, with TRBD1 identical over 10 bases. V lost 6 bases, J lost 2 bases, and 10 bases stayed unmatched. The CDR3 spans 16 residues. CDR1 SGHTA and CDR2 FQGNSA come from the germline V gene. CDR3 loop: CASRLMGGQGPYEQYF. The CDR3 coding sequence is TGTGCCAGCAGACTAATGGGGGGACAGGGGCCCTACGAGCAGTACTTC.

The chain combines TRBV5-4 with TRBJ1-2; D is ambiguous. The V end was cut by 4 bases, the J end by 4 bases, with 20 bases between. Germline CDR1 is SGHNT and CDR2 is YYREEE (reference sequence). This CDR3 is 16 amino acids long. DNA for the CDR3: TGTGCCAGCAGCACGGAGGGCGCACACCTACTCTATGGCTACACCTTC. It codes for CASSTEGAHLLYGYTF.

The gene calls are TRBV23-1 and TRBJ2-1; no firm D call. TRBV23-1 is identified as an open reading frame with a role that is uncertain. The CDR3 loop spans 17 amino acids. V shed 0 bases and J shed 2 bases, with 14 bases lying between them. Here the CDR3 reads CASSQSDPEDPYNEQFF. The CDR3 region has the DNA TGCGCCAGCAGTCAATCGGACCCCGAGGACCCCTACAATGAGCAGTTCTTC.

CDR3 residues: CASSLGGLAGGEQYF. The CDR3 DNA follows: TGTGCCAGCAGCTTAGGTGGACTAGCGGGAGGCGAGCAGTACTTC. The rearrangement joins TRBV7-9 to TRBJ2-7; 14 nucleotides agree with TRBD2. The CDR3 spans 15 residues. Germline CDR1 and CDR2: SEHNR and FQNEAQ (reference sequence). The V segment lost 1 base and the J segment 6 bases; nucleotides outside the gene matches: 2.

The rearrangement links TRBV19 to TRBJ2-1; 10 bases are a match to TRBD2. The CDR3 loop spans 15 amino acids. The J segment lost 8 bases and the V segment lost 5 bases, leaving 9 bases of the junction unmatched. In germline, CDR1 is LNHDA, CDR2 SQIVND (reference sequence). CDR3 residues: CASSPSGSYWDEQFF. In DNA, the CDR3 is TGTGCCAGTAGTCCTAGCGGGAGCTACTGGGATGAGCAGTTCTTC.

CDR3 residues: CASSSKDRLSYEQYF. In DNA form, the CDR3 reads TGTGCCAGCTCGTCAAAGGATCGCCTCTCCTACGAGCAGTACTTC. The V and J genes are TRBV18 and TRBJ2-7; D gene ambiguous. The CDR3 has 15 amino acids. Germline values: CDR1 KGHSH, CDR2 LQKENI. V was trimmed by 6 bases and J by 0 bases, leaving 15 bases between them.

V usage is TRBV30 and J usage is TRBJ2-2; either TRBD1 or TRBD2 may supply D (6 bases each). This CDR3 is built from 15 residues. Per germline, CDR1 GTSNPN and CDR2 SVGIG (reference sequence). The V end lost 1 base, the J end lost 7 bases, and 16 bases lay between the germline ends. CDR3 sequence (DNA): TGTGCCTGGAGTGGGGGGGCAGCTGAAAACGGGGAGCTGTTTTTT. Its translation: CAWSGGAAENGELFF.

This clone was observed once. The rearrangement joins TRBV5-1 to TRBJ1-4; D unresolved. Trimming removed 3 bases from V and 5 bases from J, with 14 bases in between. Germline lookup yields CDR1 SGHRS and CDR2 YFSETQ. This CDR3 comprises 15 residues. This CDR3 reads CASSSELQRNEKLFF. The CDR3 nucleotides read TGCGCCAGCAGCTCCGAGCTCCAAAGGAATGAAAAACTGTTTTTT.

This chain joins TRBV11-3 and TRBJ2-5, with TRBD1 identical over 7 bases. The trim removed 6 bases at V and 1 base at J, leaving 17 bases unmatched. CDR3 length: 18 amino acids. The germline gives CDR1 SGHNT, CDR2 YENEEA. The CDR3 DNA sequence: TGTGCCAGCAGACCAGCAGCTTGGGTCCAGGGGGTCCAAGAGACCCAGTACTTC. Translation gives CASRPAAWVQGVQETQYF.